What follows is one T cell receptor (beta chain) and its context. This specimen belongs to a study of Ad26.COV2.S vaccination and SARS-CoV-2 variants. The treatment denotes: 19 received Ad26.COV2.S at low or high dose, single or two shots; roughly 5 received placebo; per-sample allocation not given. Sampling occurred on day 63 after the first vaccine or placebo injection. Germline V gives CDR1 MGHRA, CDR2 YSYEKL. The CDR3 totals 15 residues. Trimming stripped 1 base from V and 1 base from J, with 10 bases between. Only in-frame clones appear in the TCRdb table, and some are missing; sequencing was by immunoSEQ multiplex PCR. The sample lists roughly 250,000 clones; 87% were seen once.

The clonotype originates from a person aged 18 to 59 who received the Ad26.COV2.S COVID-19 vaccine or a placebo. J is TRBJ1-1 and V is TRBV4-1; D perhaps matches TRBD1 (5 bases). This specimen was peripheral blood, taken in a trial of Ad26.COV2.S vaccine versus placebo. CDR3 coding DNA: TGCGCCAGCAGCCAAGCTGCCGGACAGAACACTGAAGCTTTCTTT. As protein: CASSQAAGQNTEAFF.